These 5 T cell receptor beta chains originate from one sample sequenced in a study of blood T cell repertoires in COVID-19. Clones were sequenced by immunoSEQ multiplex PCR, and TCRdb holds only the in-frame ones, with some missing. The sample holds some 70,000 clones, 85% to 90% seen once. The sample was peripheral blood. These receptors all stem from a woman older than 75 with active COVID-19.

The chain uses TRBV7-9 and TRBJ1-4, with 10 bases matching TRBD1. V gave up 6 bases and J gave up 6 bases; unmatched junction bases: 1. Germline CDR1 and CDR2: SEHNR and FQNEAQ (reference sequence). The CDR3 loop spans 13 amino acids. The CDR3 DNA reads as TGTGCCAGCAGGGGACAGGGGCATGAAAAACTGTTTTTT. Protein sequence: CASRGQGHEKLFF.

This rearrangement joins TRBV7-2 to TRBJ2-7; a weak D match, TRBD1 (6 bases). V was pared by 5 bases and J by 2 bases, with 16 bases between. There are 15 residues in the CDR3. Germline lookup yields CDR1 SGHTA and CDR2 FQGNSA. The chain's CDR3 is CASSLYRQGPYEQYF. The CDR3 nucleotides read TGTGCCAGCAGCCTATACCGGCAGGGGCCCTACGAGCAGTACTTC.

A single count supports this clone. The chain links TRBV10-3 to TRBJ1-1, with D unclear. This CDR3 spans 14 amino acids. Germline values: CDR1 ENHRY, CDR2 SYGVKD. The V and J ends lost 0 bases and 5 bases respectively, with 10 bases between them. This CDR3 is CAISESNGETEAFF. CDR3 nucleotide sequence: TGTGCCATCAGTGAGTCGAATGGGGAGACTGAAGCTTTCTTT.

The J gene is TRBJ2-1, the V gene TRBV19, with no clear D. CDR1 is LNHDA and CDR2 is SQIVND in the germline V gene (reference sequence). There are 12 residues in the CDR3. V was shortened by 9 bases and J by 3 bases, with 9 bases between the two germline ends. The DNA of the CDR3 is TGTGCCAGCTCCCGTCGCTACAATGAGCAGTTCTTC. Encoded protein: CASSRRYNEQFF.

The rearrangement joins TRBV6-5 to TRBJ2-7; 7 nucleotides match TRBD1. V was clipped by 6 bases and J by 4 bases; unmatched bases: 12. This CDR3 contains 15 residues. CDR1 MNHEY and CDR2 SVGAGI come from the germline V gene. The CDR3 sequence is CASSRTRDRKYEQYF. In DNA, the CDR3 is TGTGCCAGCAGCCGAACCCGGGACAGAAAGTACGAGCAGTACTTC.